Each of the 8 T cell receptor beta chains below was sequenced from the same sample in a study of cytomegalovirus exposure and HLA in healthy donors. Vbeta (60) and Jbeta (13) primers were used in the PCR. Using immunoSEQ multiplex PCR, the repertoire was profiled, and TCRdb retains in-frame clones only, with some absent. The profile covers more than 150,000 clones, with approximately 84% appearing a single time and around 0.37% taken by the ten largest. Material for sequencing was PBMCs. The receptor source for this set is a boy younger than 10 in good health and CMV-seronegative.

This sequence joins TRBV18 and TRBJ2-3; the D gene is possibly TRBD1 (6 bases). The germline V gene has CDR1 KGHSH and CDR2 LQKENI. CDR3 size: 13 residues. With 6 bases removed from V and 4 bases from J, the gap between germline ends came to 11 bases. The CDR3 nucleotides are TGTGCCAGCTCCGCCAGGGGTTCAGATACGCAGTATTTT. It is translated as CASSARGSDTQYF. Filled out from reference TRBV18 and TRBJ2-3, the complete variable domain reads NAGVMQNPRHLVRRRGQEARLRCSPMKGHSHVYWYRQLPEEGLKFMVYLQKENIIDESGMPKERFSAEFPKEGPSILRIQQVVRGDSAAYFCASSARGSDTQYFGPGTRLTVL.

The rearrangement uses TRBV19 and TRBJ2-1; 7 bases agree with TRBD2. CDR1 is LNHDA, CDR2 SQIVND, per germline (reference sequence). J was trimmed by 0 bases and V by 2 bases; bases with no gene match: 13. This CDR3 has 19 residues. CDR3 protein: CASSIWRRSGGSSYNEQFF. The CDR3 DNA reads TGTGCCAGTAGTATATGGAGGAGATCTGGCGGGAGCTCCTACAATGAGCAGTTCTTC. The full variable domain, its missing parts supplied by reference TRBV19 and TRBJ2-1, is DGGITQSPKYLFRKEGQNVTLSCEQNLNHDAMYWYRQDPGQGLRLIYYSQIVNDFQKGDIAEGYSVSREKKESFPLTVTSAQKNPTAFYLCASSIWRRSGGSSYNEQFFGPGTRLTVL.

The chain links TRBV5-8 to TRBJ1-4; 7 bases map to TRBD1. Germline V CDR1 and CDR2: SGHTS, YDEGEE. The CDR3 is made up of 15 amino acids. After removal of 4 bases from V and 8 bases from J, the junction contained 11 bases not matched to a gene. The CDR3 bases are TGTGCCAGCAGCCACCCCGGGACAGTTGACGAAAAACTGTTTTTT. Protein: CASSHPGTVDEKLFF.

The V call is TRBV14, the J call TRBJ2-7; unclear D gene. With 4 bases removed from V and 3 bases from J, the gap between germline ends came to 10 bases. This CDR3 has 13 residues. The V gene's germline CDR1 is SGHDN and CDR2 FVKESK. CDR3: CASSLLNRYEQYF. The DNA of the CDR3 is TGTGCCAGCAGCCTCCTAAACCGCTACGAGCAGTACTTC.

This chain joins TRBV28 and TRBJ2-7, with D perhaps TRBD2 (6 bases). V was trimmed by 5 bases and J by 0 bases, leaving 11 bases between them. Germline V gene data show CDR1 as MDHEN and CDR2 as SYDVKM. The CDR3 consists of 14 residues. The CDR3 bases are TGTGCCAGCAGTAATCCTAGCGTCTCCTACGAGCAGTACTTC. This gives the protein CASSNPSVSYEQYF.

This chain uses TRBV12-5 with TRBJ2-2, with TRBD2 matching over 12 bases. Germline CDR1 is LGHNT and CDR2 is FRNRAP. With 3 bases clipped from V and 6 bases from J, the junction kept 5 bases outside the gene matches. The CDR3 totals 16 residues. CDR3 sequence: CASGLTPSGRAGELFF. Written as DNA, the CDR3 is TGTGCTAGTGGTTTAACCCCTAGCGGGAGGGCCGGGGAGCTGTTTTTT.

The chain recombines TRBV19 with TRBJ2-7, with a tentative D call TRBD2 (5 bases). Germline lookup yields CDR1 LNHDA and CDR2 SQIVND (reference sequence). The CDR3 has 15 amino acids. V was cut by 1 base and J by 2 bases, with 12 bases left in between. CDR3 loop: CASSIGSSGPYEQYF. In nucleotides, the CDR3 is TGTGCCAGTAGTATAGGTTCGAGCGGACCCTACGAGCAGTACTTC.

This clone showed up just once. V gene TRBV4-1 combines with J gene TRBJ1-1; D uncertain. Trimming took 5 bases from V and 1 from J, leaving 20 bases between them. The CDR3 consists of 17 residues. Germline CDR1 and CDR2: MGHRA and YSYEKL. CDR3 sequence reads: CASSKLWATVENTEAFF. The CDR3 region has the DNA TGCGCCAGCAGCAAACTCTGGGCTACAGTTGAGAACACTGAAGCTTTCTTT.